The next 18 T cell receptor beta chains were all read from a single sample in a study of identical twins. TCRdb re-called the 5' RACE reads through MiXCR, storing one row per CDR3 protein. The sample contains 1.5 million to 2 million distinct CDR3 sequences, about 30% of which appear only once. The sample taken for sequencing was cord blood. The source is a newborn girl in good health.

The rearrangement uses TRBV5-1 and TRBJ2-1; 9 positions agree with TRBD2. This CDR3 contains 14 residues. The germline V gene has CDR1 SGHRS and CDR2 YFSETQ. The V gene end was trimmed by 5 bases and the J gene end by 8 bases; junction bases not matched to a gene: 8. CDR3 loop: CASSGLAGYDEQFF. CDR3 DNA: TGCGCCAGCAGTGGTCTAGCGGGGTACGATGAGCAGTTCTTC.

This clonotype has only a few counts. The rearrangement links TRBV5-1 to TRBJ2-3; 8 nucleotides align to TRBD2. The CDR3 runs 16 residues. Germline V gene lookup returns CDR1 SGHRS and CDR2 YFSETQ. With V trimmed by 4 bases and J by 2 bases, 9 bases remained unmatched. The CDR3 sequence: CASSGKAGAPTDTQYF. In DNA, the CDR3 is TGCGCCAGCAGCGGGAAAGCGGGGGCCCCCACAGATACGCAGTATTTT. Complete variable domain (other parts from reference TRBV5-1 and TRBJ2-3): KAGVTQTPRYLIKTRGQQVTLSCSPISGHRSVSWYQQTPGQGLQFLFEYFSETQRNKGNFPGRFSGRQFSNSRSEMNVSTLELGDSALYLCASSGKAGAPTDTQYFGPGTRLTVL.

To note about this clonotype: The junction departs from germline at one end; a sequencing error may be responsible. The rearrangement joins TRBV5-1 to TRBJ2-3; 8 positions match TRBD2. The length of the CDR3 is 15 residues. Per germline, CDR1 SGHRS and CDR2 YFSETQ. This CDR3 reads CTSSSTGLGTDTQYF. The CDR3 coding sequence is TGCACCAGCAGCTCGACGGGACTAGGCACAGATACGCAGTATTTT.

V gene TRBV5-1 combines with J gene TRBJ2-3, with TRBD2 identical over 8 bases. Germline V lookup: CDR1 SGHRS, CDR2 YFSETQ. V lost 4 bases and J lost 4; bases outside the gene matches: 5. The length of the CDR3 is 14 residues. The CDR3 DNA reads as TGCGCCAGCAGCAACCGGACTAGCCCAGATACGCAGTATTTT. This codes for CASSNRTSPDTQYF.

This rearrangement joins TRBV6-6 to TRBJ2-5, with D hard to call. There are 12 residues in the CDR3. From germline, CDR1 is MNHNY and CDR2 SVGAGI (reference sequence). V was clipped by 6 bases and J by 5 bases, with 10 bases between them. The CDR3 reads CASRPLEETQYF. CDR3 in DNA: TGTGCCAGCAGGCCGTTGGAGGAGACCCAGTACTTC.

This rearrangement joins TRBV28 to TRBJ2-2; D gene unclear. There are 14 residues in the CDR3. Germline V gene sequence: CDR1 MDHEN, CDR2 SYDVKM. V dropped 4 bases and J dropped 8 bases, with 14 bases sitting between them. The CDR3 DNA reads TGTGCCAGCAGTTCCTCCCTAGTGCGAGGGGAGCTGTTTTTT. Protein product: CASSSSLVRGELFF.

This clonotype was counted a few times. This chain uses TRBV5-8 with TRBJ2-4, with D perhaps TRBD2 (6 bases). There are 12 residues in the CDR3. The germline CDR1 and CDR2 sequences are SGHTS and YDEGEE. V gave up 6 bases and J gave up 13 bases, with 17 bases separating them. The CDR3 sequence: CASTKTWGEQYF. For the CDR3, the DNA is TGTGCCAGCACCAAGACATGGGGGGAGCAGTACTTC.

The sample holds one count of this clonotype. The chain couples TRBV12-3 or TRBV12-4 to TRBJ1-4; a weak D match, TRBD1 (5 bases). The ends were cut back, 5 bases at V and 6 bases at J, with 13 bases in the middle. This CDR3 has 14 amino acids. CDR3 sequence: CASSPDIRDEKLFF. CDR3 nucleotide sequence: TGTGCCAGCAGTCCGGACATTAGGGATGAAAAACTGTTTTTT.

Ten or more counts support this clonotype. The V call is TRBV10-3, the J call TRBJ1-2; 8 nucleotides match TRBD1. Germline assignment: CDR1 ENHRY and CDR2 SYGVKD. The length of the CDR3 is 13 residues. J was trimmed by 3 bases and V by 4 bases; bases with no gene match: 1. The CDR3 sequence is CAISAQGDYGYTF. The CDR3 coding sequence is TGTGCCATCAGTGCACAGGGGGACTATGGCTACACCTTC.

The CDR3 DNA is TGCAGTGCTAGACTTATTAAGTGGACAGGCGCAGGTTTAGATGGCTACACCTTC. Its translation: CSARLIKWTGAGLDGYTF. The chain joins TRBV20-1 to TRBJ1-2; TRBD1 aligns across 7 bases. This CDR3 contains 18 residues. Germline CDR1 DFQATT, CDR2 SNEGSKA (reference sequence). With V trimmed by 2 bases and J by 6 bases, 21 bases remained unmatched.

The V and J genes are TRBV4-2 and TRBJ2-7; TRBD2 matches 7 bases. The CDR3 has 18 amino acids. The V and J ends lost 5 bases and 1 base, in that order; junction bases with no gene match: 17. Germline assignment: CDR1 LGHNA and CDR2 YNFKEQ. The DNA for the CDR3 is TGTGCCAGCAGCTTTCTGCGGTTGCACGGACTAGATTCCTACGAGCAGTACTTC. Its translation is CASSFLRLHGLDSYEQYF.

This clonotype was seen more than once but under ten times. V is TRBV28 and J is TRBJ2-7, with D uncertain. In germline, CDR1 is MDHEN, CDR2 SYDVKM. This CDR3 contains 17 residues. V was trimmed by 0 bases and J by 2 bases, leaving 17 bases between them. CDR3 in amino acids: CASSLWVLAVRTYEQYF. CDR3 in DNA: TGTGCCAGCAGTTTATGGGTGCTGGCGGTTAGAACCTACGAGCAGTACTTC.

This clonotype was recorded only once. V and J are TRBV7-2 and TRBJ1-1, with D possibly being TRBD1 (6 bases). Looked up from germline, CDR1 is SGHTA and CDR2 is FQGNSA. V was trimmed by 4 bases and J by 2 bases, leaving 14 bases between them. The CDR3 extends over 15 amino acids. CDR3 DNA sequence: TGTGCCAGCAGCTCCTGGGCAGGGGATAACACTGAAGCTTTCTTT. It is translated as CASSSWAGDNTEAFF.

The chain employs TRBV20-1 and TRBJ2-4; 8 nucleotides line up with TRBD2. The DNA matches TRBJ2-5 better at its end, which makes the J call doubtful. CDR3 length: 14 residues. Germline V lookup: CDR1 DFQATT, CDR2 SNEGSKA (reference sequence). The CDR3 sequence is CSAKAGEGRETQYF. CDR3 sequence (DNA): TGCAGTGCGAAAGCGGGGGAAGGAAGAGAGACCCAGTACTTC.

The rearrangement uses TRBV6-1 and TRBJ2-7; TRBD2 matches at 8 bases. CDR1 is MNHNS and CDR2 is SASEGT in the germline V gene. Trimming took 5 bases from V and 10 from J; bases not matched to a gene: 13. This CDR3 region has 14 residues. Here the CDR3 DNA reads TGTGCCAGCAGTTCATCAGCGGGGGCGACAGTCCAGTACTTC. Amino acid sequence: CASSSSAGATVQYF.

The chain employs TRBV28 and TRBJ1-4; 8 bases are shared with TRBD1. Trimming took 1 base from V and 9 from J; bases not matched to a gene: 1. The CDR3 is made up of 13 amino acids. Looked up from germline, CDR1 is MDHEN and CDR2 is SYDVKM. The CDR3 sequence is CASSLSRGQKLFF. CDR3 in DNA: TGTGCCAGCAGTTTATCCAGGGGGCAAAAACTGTTTTTT.

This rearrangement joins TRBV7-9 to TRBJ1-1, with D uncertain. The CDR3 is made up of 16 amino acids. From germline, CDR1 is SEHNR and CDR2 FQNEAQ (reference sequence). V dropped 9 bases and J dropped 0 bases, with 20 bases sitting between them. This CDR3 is CARYIRASPMNTEAFF. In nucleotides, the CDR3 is TGTGCCAGATACATTAGGGCCAGCCCCATGAACACTGAAGCTTTCTTT.

The CDR3 loop reads CSANTQPGRWNTEAFF. DNA of the CDR3: TGCAGTGCTAACACCCAACCGGGACGGTGGAACACTGAAGCTTTCTTT. The V gene is TRBV20-1, the J gene TRBJ1-1; a possible D gene is TRBD1 (5 bases). Trimming cost V 4 bases and J 1 base, with 19 bases left between them. CDR3 size: 16 residues. Germline values: CDR1 DFQATT, CDR2 SNEGSKA (reference sequence).